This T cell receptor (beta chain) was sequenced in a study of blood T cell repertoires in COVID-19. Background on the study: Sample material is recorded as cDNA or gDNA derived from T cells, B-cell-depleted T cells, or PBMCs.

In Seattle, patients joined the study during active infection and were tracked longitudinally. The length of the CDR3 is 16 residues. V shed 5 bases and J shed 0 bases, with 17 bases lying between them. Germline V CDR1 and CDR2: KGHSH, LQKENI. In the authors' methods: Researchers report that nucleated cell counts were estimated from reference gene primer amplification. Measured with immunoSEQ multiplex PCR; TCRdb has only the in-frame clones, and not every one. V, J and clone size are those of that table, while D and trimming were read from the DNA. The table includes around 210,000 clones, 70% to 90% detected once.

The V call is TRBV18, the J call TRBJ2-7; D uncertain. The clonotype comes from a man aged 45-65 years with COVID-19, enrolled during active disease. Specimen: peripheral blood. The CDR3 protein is CASSITTRLSSYEQYF. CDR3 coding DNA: TGTGCCAGCTCAATAACGACAAGGCTGAGCTCCTACGAGCAGTACTTC.